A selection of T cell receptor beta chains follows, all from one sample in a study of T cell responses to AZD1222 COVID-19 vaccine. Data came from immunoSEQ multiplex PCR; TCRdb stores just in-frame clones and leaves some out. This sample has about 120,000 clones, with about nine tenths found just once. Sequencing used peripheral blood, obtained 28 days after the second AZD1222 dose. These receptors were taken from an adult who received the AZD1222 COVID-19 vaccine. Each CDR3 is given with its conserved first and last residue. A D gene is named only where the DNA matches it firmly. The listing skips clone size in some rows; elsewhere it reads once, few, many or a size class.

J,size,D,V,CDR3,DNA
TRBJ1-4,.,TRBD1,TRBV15,CATSRDTGGNEKLFF,TGTGCCACCAGCAGAGATACAGGGGGTAATGAAAAACTGTTTTTT
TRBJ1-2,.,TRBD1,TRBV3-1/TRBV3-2,CASSRQGDYGYTF,TGTGCCAGCAGCCGTCAGGGGGACTATGGCTACACCTTC
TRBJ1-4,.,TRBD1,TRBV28,CASGTASNEKLFF,TGTGCCAGCGGGACAGCTTCTAATGAAAAACTGTTTTTT
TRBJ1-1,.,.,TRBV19,CASSIGVGEAFF,TGTGCCAGTAGTATAGGAGTAGGGGAGGCTTTCTTT
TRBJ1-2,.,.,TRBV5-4,CASSLAQQATYGYTF,TGTGCCAGCAGCTTGGCCCAACAAGCTACCTATGGCTACACCTTC
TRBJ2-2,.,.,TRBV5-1,CASSLNTGLNTGELFF,TGCGCCAGCAGCTTAAACACAGGATTGAACACCGGGGAGCTGTTTTTT
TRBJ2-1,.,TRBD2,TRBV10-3,CAISAAREGNEQFF,TGTGCCATCAGTGCAGCCCGGGAGGGGAATGAGCAGTTCTTC
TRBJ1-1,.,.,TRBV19,CASSATRETEAFF,TGTGCCAGTAGTGCGACCAGGGAGACTGAAGCTTTCTTT
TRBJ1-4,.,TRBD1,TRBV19,CASNSRDRVGEKLFF,TGTGCCAGTAATTCGAGGGACAGGGTGGGTGAAAAACTGTTTTTT
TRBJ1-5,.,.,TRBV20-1,CSASPTTGGGEQPQHF,TGCAGTGCTAGTCCTACGACGGGCGGGGGCGAGCAGCCCCAGCATTTT
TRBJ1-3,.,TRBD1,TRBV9,CASSVLQGAGGAIYF,TGTGCCAGCAGCGTATTACAGGGGGCAGGAGGAGCCATATATTTT
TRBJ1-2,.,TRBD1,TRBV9,CASSSRTGVNYGYTF,TGTGCCAGCAGCTCCCGGACAGGGGTAAACTATGGCTACACCTTC
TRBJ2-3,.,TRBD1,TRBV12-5,CASGLAKTGASTDTQYF,TGTGCTAGTGGTTTGGCTAAAACAGGGGCCAGCACAGATACGCAGTATTTT
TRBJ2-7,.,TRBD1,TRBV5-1,CASSLVPGTGSYEQYF,TGCGCCAGCAGCTTGGTCCCCGGGACAGGGTCCTACGAGCAGTACTTC
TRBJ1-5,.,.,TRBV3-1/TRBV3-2,CASSPRGVDNQPQHF,TGTGCCAGCAGCCCACGTGGGGTTGACAATCAGCCCCAGCATTTT
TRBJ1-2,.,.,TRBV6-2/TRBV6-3,CASSWVRDTYGYTF,TGTGCCAGCAGTTGGGTCCGGGACACTTATGGCTACACCTTC
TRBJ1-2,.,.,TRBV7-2,CASTRSQGNYGYTF,TGTGCCAGCACTCGAAGTCAGGGTAACTATGGCTACACCTTC
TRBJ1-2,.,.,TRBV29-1,CSVEKVPYGYTF,TGCAGCGTTGAAAAAGTTCCCTATGGCTACACCTTC
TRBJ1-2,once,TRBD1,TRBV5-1,CASSFRDRKYGYTF,TGCGCCAGCAGCTTCCGGGACAGGAAATATGGCTACACCTTC
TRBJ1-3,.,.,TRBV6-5,CASRNNEGGNTIYF,TGTGCCAGCAGGAACAACGAGGGGGGAAACACCATATATTTT
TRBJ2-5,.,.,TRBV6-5,CASRMGLPKETQYF,TGTGCCAGCAGAATGGGACTCCCTAAAGAGACCCAGTACTTC
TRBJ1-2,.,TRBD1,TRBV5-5,CASSPDAAGQGYGYTF,TGTGCCAGCAGCCCCGATGCAGCGGGACAGGGCTATGGCTACACCTTC
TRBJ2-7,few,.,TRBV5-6,CASSLDYLDAYEQYF,TGTGCCAGCAGCTTGGATTATTTAGACGCCTACGAGCAGTACTTC
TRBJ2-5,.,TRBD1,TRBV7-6,CASSLGPGQGEETQYF,TGTGCCAGCAGCTTAGGCCCCGGACAGGGGGAAGAGACCCAGTACTTC
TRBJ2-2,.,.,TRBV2,CASSESSDSHSFAGELFF,TGTGCCAGCAGTGAATCCTCAGATAGTCACTCATTCGCCGGGGAGCTGTTTTTT
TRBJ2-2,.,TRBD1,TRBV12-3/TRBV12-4,CASSFRTGGELFF,TGTGCCAGCAGTTTCCGGACAGGAGGGGAGCTGTTTTTT
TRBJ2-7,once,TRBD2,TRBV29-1,CSARTSTYEQYF,TGCAGCGCCCGGACTAGCACCTACGAGCAGTACTTC
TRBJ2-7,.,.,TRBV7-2,CASSPGGRRYEQYF,TGTGCCAGCAGCCCGGGGGGCCGGCGGTACGAGCAGTACTTC
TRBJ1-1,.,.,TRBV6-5,CASRREWGTEAFF,TGTGCCAGTCGCAGGGAATGGGGCACTGAAGCTTTCTTT
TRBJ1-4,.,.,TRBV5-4,CASSSPGARGEKLFF,TGTGCCAGCAGCTCCCCAGGGGCCCGAGGGGAAAAACTGTTTTTT